The TCR beta chain described here comes from a study of T cells in Graves' hyperthyroidism and ophthalmopathy. Broader study findings: Ophthalmopathy, as predicted by the model, came a median about seven months after the prediction.

Uncontrolled infections, other autoimmune diseases, pregnancy or lactation led to exclusion of patients. Each diagnosis drew on symptoms, thyroxine, TRAb, thyroid ultrasound and orbital computed tomography findings. Drawn at first hyperthyroidism diagnosis, the blood sample preceded any ophthalmopathy symptoms. Amplified TCR beta CDR3 regions derived from RNA transcripts. The study used the HTBI primer set for a first-round RT-PCR of the TCR CDR3. Via MiXCR, TCRdb re-called the multiplex PCR reads, giving one row per CDR3 protein. The sample shows more than 300,000 distinct CDR3 sequences, 17% of them seen only once. The CDR3 runs to 13 residues. V shed 3 bases and J shed 2 bases, with 6 bases lying between them. This clonotype turned up a few times. Its matching antigen is unknown.

This receptor was taken from a woman in her twenties or thirties with Graves' hyperthyroidism that later progressed to Graves' ophthalmopathy. The gene calls are TRBV12-3 or TRBV12-4 and TRBJ2-3; D perhaps matches TRBD2 (6 bases). The sample consisted of blood. The CDR3 DNA follows: TGTGCCAGCAGTTTGCGGGACACAGATACGCAGTATTTT. This translates into CASSLRDTDTQYF.